This T cell receptor beta chain was identified during a study of blood T cell repertoires in COVID-19 (dated by TCRdb to 2018 to 2020). Notes on the research overall: Collaborator samples came from the United States, Italy and Spain and covered acute and convalescent phases of COVID-19. The prospective study material was composed of cDNA or gDNA derived from T cells, B-cell-depleted T cells, or PBMCs. The dataset comprised deeply sampled blood TCRbeta repertoires from subjects exposed to, actively infected with, or recovered from COVID-19. A freely available public database, intended as a resource for researchers studying the immune response to SARS-CoV-2, is where the repertoires were released. The samples were drawn from the first 160 participants of the ongoing ImmuneRACE study and from 1,254 subjects provided by 6 global collaborators. The sample metadata nearly always contained a de-identified subject ID, COVID-19 status, age in years and sex. Where available, HLA class I and class II types were obtained from metadata supplied by the sample provider rather than from assay-based typing.

A remark on this clone: This clone's antigen is unknown. No clone much larger than this one lies a single base away; base qualities are absent.

Summary of the overall study and its limitations: Clinical and demographic metadata were provided uncurated, with the amount varying by source and participant.

The immunoSEQ Assay, a bias-controlled multiplex PCR, was used to amplify TCRbeta CDR3 regions from genomic DNA. Under the source paper's analysis protocol: Nucleated cell counts per sample were estimated from amplification of reference gene primers within the assay. To quantify the absolute abundance of each unique TCRbeta CDR3 rearrangement, sequence reads were collapsed and filtered. Productive Simpson clonality was computed per sample as the square root of Simpson's diversity index over productive rearrangements. TCRdb obtained this table from immuneACCESS and retained in-frame rearrangements with V and J assigned. These tables miss some clones; where compared with another copy, unresolved V genes account for less than half of the shortfall, and the remainder is unexplained. V, J and clone size derive from that table, while D and trimming were established from the DNA sequence. For this sample the table gives some 150,000 clones, of which roughly 84% were detected only once. Of the sample, 2% to 3% falls within the top ten clones.

The collaborating institutions used their own protocols to collect whole blood in K2EDTA tubes. Collaborator samples were shipped for TCRbeta analysis as frozen whole blood, isolated PBMCs, or DNA extracted from either sample type. V loses 5 bases of germline sequence and J loses 10 bases, and the interval between the two ends is 14 bases. CDR1 and CDR2 were assigned from the germline V gene as MDHEN and SYDVKM. From the cysteine through the phenylalanine, the CDR3 covers 12 amino acids. The only DNA kept is the CDR3, 36 bases in frame from the first base. The TCR sequence derives from a human donor with acute or convalescent COVID-19. The donor label of this sample is uncertain. The material sequenced was peripheral blood. This sequence uses TRBV28 and TRBJ1-1, with no confident D gene call. CDR3 protein: CASSPPGLLAFF. The DNA sequence follows: TGTGCCAGCAGTCCCCCTGGGCTGTTAGCTTTCTTT. When the CDR3 is completed using the reference TRBV28 and TRBJ1-1 genes on either side, the full variable domain is DVKVTQSSRYLVKRTGEKVFLECVQDMDHENMFWYRQDPGLGLRLIYFSYDVKMKEKGDIPEGYSVSREKKERFSLILESASTNQTSMYLCASSPPGLLAFFGQGTRLTVV.